These T cell receptor beta chains were read from a single sample in a study of T cells in Graves' hyperthyroidism and ophthalmopathy. TCRdb processed the multiplex PCR reads anew with MiXCR; each CDR3 protein has one entry. This repertoire shows hundreds of thousands of distinct CDR3 sequences, 20% to 25% found once; its top ten account for approximately 49%. The sequencing sample was made of blood. The receptors originated from a woman between 70 and 85 years old with Graves' ophthalmopathy. CDR3s include the opening cysteine and the closing phenylalanine or tryptophan. The D gene is left open where the match is weak. Only part of the rows carry a size: once, few, many, or a class if the clone is expanded.

16,TRBD1,TRBJ2-1,NA,TRBV6-1,TGTGCCAGCAGTGAAATCTGGGACAGGGCCTACAATGAGCAGTTCTTC,CASSEIWDRAYNEQFF
15,TRBD1,TRBJ1-1,NA,TRBV6-2/TRBV6-3,TGTGCCAGCAGTTACTCGAACAGGGGGCGAACTGAAGCTTTCTTT,CASSYSNRGRTEAFF
13,NA,TRBJ2-7,NA,TRBV28,TGTGCCAGCCAAAGAGGAACCCGCTACGAGCAGTACTTC,CASQRGTRYEQYF
15,TRBD1,TRBJ1-5,NA,TRBV27,TGTGCCAGCAGTACCAGGGGGCGAAGCAATCAGCCCCAGCATTTT,CASSTRGRSNQPQHF
13,NA,TRBJ1-1,NA,TRBV9,TGTGCCAGCAGCTATAATCTCGGAACTGAAGCTTTCTTT,CASSYNLGTEAFF
12,TRBD1,TRBJ1-1,NA,TRBV28,TGTGCCAGCAGGACAGGGAGAACTGAAGCTTTCTTT,CASRTGRTEAFF
14,TRBD2,TRBJ2-7,many,TRBV2,TGTGCCAGCAAAACTAGCGGGAGCTCCTACGAGCAGTACTTC,CASKTSGSSYEQYF
15,NA,TRBJ1-2,few,TRBV10-3,TGTGCCATCAGTGAGTCGTCAGTCTCCAACTATGGCTACACCTTC,CAISESSVSNYGYTF
14,TRBD2,TRBJ2-2,NA,TRBV6-1,TGTGCCAGCAGGGGGACTAGCACCACCGGGGAGCTGTTTTTT,CASRGTSTTGELFF
15,TRBD1,TRBJ2-2,NA,TRBV19,TGTGCCAGTAGGACAGGGGGCGCCCCAACCGGGGAGCTGTTTTTT,CASRTGGAPTGELFF
15,NA,TRBJ1-5,few,TRBV6-1,TGTGCCAGCACCTACTCTGGGGGGGCGCAGCAGCCCCAGCATTTT,CASTYSGGAQQPQHF
14,NA,TRBJ2-7,few,TRBV10-3,TGTGCCATCGGGGGCCTATCCCTCCATTACGAGCAGTACTTC,CAIGGLSLHYEQYF
13,NA,TRBJ2-7,NA,TRBV6-2/TRBV6-3,TGTGCCAGCTTGAACTTGGCATCCTACGAGCAGTACTTC,CASLNLASYEQYF
20,TRBD1,TRBJ2-6,few,TRBV20-1,TGCAGTGCTAGAGATTCGAGGAGGGGACAGGGGAAGTCTGGGGCCAACGTCCTGACTTTC,CSARDSRRGQGKSGANVLTF
16,TRBD2,TRBJ2-1,NA,TRBV5-1,TGCGCCAGCAGCCGGGGGGGGAGCGGAGCCTACAATGAGCAGTTCTTC,CASSRGGSGAYNEQFF
14,NA,TRBJ1-5,few,TRBV6-2/TRBV6-3,TGTGCCAGCAGTTACTCCGGGTTGACTCAGCCCCAGCATTTT,CASSYSGLTQPQHF
13,NA,TRBJ2-2,NA,TRBV7-2,TGTGCCGGCAGCTTAGGGGAAACCGGGGAGCTGTTTTTT,CAGSLGETGELFF
14,NA,TRBJ1-1,few,TRBV7-9,TGTGCCAGCAGCTTTAAAATTCGGGGCTCTGAAGCTTTCTTT,CASSFKIRGSEAFF
16,TRBD2,TRBJ2-3,NA,TRBV11-2,TGTGCCAGCAGCCCGAAGGGGACTAGTTCCACAGATACGCAGTATTTT,CASSPKGTSSTDTQYF
17,TRBD1,TRBJ2-2,few,TRBV3-1,TGTGCCAGCAGCGAACGACAGGGAGTAAGGCTCATCGGGGAGCTGTTTTTT,CASSERQGVRLIGELFF
14,TRBD2,TRBJ2-3,few,TRBV12-3/TRBV12-4,TGTGCCAGCAGCCCCGGGGGGGGGAGGGATACGCAGTATTTT,CASSPGGGRDTQYF
13,NA,TRBJ2-7,many,TRBV12-3/TRBV12-4,TGTGCCAGCAGTTTGATGAGGGCCTACGAGCAGTACTTC,CASSLMRAYEQYF
15,TRBD1,TRBJ1-1,few,TRBV28,TGTGCCAGCAGTCCGCTGACAGGGTCAAACACTGAAGCTTTCTTT,CASSPLTGSNTEAFF
13,NA,TRBJ2-5,NA,TRBV30,TGTGCCTGGAGTGTAGGTCGGCCTGAGACCCAGTACTTC,CAWSVGRPETQYF
16,TRBD2,TRBJ2-7,NA,TRBV5-1,TGCGCCAGCAGCTCCCATAGCGGGCCTCCCACCTACGAGCAGTACTTC,CASSSHSGPPTYEQYF
15,TRBD1,TRBJ1-3,NA,TRBV30,TGTGCCTGGAATCGAGGGGGCGTCTCTGGAAACACCATATATTTT,CAWNRGGVSGNTIYF
12,NA,TRBJ2-5,NA,TRBV28,TGTGCCAGCAGCCCATACCAAGTGACCCAGTACTTC,CASSPYQVTQYF
15,NA,TRBJ2-3,many,TRBV28,TGTGCCAGCACAGGACCAGCGGAGGTCACAGATACGCAGTATTTT,CASTGPAEVTDTQYF
16,TRBD1,TRBJ1-2,NA,TRBV18,TGTGCCAGCTCACGACTTTTGACAGGGGTAGACTATGGCTACACCTTC,CASSRLLTGVDYGYTF
12,NA,TRBJ1-2,few,TRBV6-1,TGTGCCAGCAGTACCGGACAGTATGGCTACACCTTC,CASSTGQYGYTF
13,TRBD1,TRBJ1-2,once,TRBV29-1,TGCAGCGTTTCGACAGGGAGGGTCTATGGCTACACCTTC,CSVSTGRVYGYTF
14,TRBD1,TRBJ1-2,NA,TRBV19,TGTGCCAGTAGTATTCGGACAGGGGGGAATGGCTACACCTTC,CASSIRTGGNGYTF
15,NA,TRBJ1-3,NA,TRBV11-1,TGTGCCAGCAGCCTCGGGGCGGCGTCTGGAAACACCATATATTTT,CASSLGAASGNTIYF
13,TRBD2,TRBJ2-7,many,TRBV12-3/TRBV12-4,TGTGCCAGCAGTTCCGGGGGGTCCTACGAGCAGTACTTC,CASSSGGSYEQYF
13,NA,TRBJ1-3,NA,TRBV6-2/TRBV6-3,TGTGCCAGCACCCAGGGGCAGGGAAACACCATATATTTT,CASTQGQGNTIYF
15,NA,TRBJ1-6,NA,TRBV6-1,TGTGCCAGCAGCCGACGAGGGAGTAGGAATTCACCCCTCCACTTT,CASSRRGSRNSPLHF
15,NA,TRBJ2-7,many,TRBV11-2,TGTGCCAGCAGCTTAGCAGGGAGAGTGGGCTACGAGCAGTACTTC,CASSLAGRVGYEQYF
14,TRBD2,TRBJ2-1,NA,TRBV10-3,TGTGCCATCCAGCGGACTAGCGATTACCATGAGCAGTTCTTC,CAIQRTSDYHEQFF
14,NA,TRBJ2-3,few,TRBV20-1,TGCAGTGCTACGACCAACGTCGGGACAGATACGCAGTATTTT,CSATTNVGTDTQYF
14,TRBD2,TRBJ2-2,NA,TRBV30,TGTGCCTGTCAGGGAGGGTTTGACACCGGGGAGCTGTTTTTT,CACQGGFDTGELFF
16,TRBD2,TRBJ2-2,many,TRBV12-3/TRBV12-4,TGTGCCAGCAGTTTATCACTAGCGGGAGCTATCGGGGAGCTGTTTTTT,CASSLSLAGAIGELFF
16,TRBD2,TRBJ2-1,NA,TRBV27,TGTGCCAGCAGTGCCTTACTAGCGGGAGGCTACAATGAGCAGTTCTTC,CASSALLAGGYNEQFF
14,NA,TRBJ1-2,NA,TRBV19,TGTGCCAGTAGTATTATACAGAGTGACTATGGCTACACCTTC,CASSIIQSDYGYTF
16,TRBD1,TRBJ1-2,many,TRBV3-1,TGTGCCAGCAGCCAAGACCGGACAGGGAGTAACTATGGCTACACCTTC,CASSQDRTGSNYGYTF
18,TRBD2,TRBJ2-7,many,TRBV12-3/TRBV12-4,TGTGCCAGCAGTCGCGGGACTAGCGGGAGTCTGAGCTCCTACGAGCAGTACTTC,CASSRGTSGSLSSYEQYF
13,NA,TRBJ1-1,NA,TRBV19,TGTGCCAGTAGTATCGGAGGGAACACTGAAGCTTTCTTT,CASSIGGNTEAFF
14,NA,TRBJ2-5,NA,TRBV28,TGTGCCAGCTCCATGGGGGGCGCCCCGGAGACCCAGTACTTC,CASSMGGAPETQYF
15,NA,TRBJ2-3,few,TRBV15,TGTGCCACCAGCAGAGACGGACTTAGCACAGATACGCAGTATTTT,CATSRDGLSTDTQYF
14,TRBD1,TRBJ2-5,few,TRBV5-1,TGCGCCAGCAGCGGACAGGCCCGTGGAGAGACCCAGTACTTC,CASSGQARGETQYF